This is a list of T cell receptor beta chains from one sample in a study of post-analysis software for immune sequencing data. MiXCR, run by TCRdb on the PCR reads, gives a single entry per CDR3 protein. The table has roughly 870,000 distinct CDR3 sequences, 53% seen once. Sequencing input: blood. These receptors came from a girl aged 10 to 17 with multiple sclerosis. CDR3s include the opening cysteine and the closing phenylalanine or tryptophan. Fields, in order: V gene, clone size, J gene, D gene, CDR3 protein, CDR3 DNA. D genes are given only for firm matches. Only some rows state a clone size, as once, few, many or a class for expanded clones.

v_gene: TRBV20-1; abundance: few; j_gene: TRBJ1-2; d_gene: NA; CDR3aa: CSARQHLNYGYTF; CDR3nt: TGCAGTGCTAGGCAACACCTTAACTATGGCTACACCTTC
v_gene: TRBV5-1; abundance: once; j_gene: TRBJ2-5; d_gene: TRBD2; CDR3aa: CASSLITSGTPDEQYF; CDR3nt: TGCGCCAGCAGCTTAATCACTAGCGGAACACCTGATGAGCAGTACTTC
v_gene: TRBV12-3/TRBV12-4; abundance: few; j_gene: TRBJ2-6; d_gene: NA; CDR3aa: CASSLMVGTGANVLTF; CDR3nt: TGTGCCAGCAGTTTAATGGTAGGGACTGGGGCCAACGTCCTGACTTTC
v_gene: TRBV6-5; abundance: NA; j_gene: TRBJ2-3; d_gene: NA; CDR3aa: CASSYGVLGLDTQYF; CDR3nt: TGTGCCAGCAGTTACGGGGTTCTGGGTCTTGATACGCAGTATTTT
v_gene: TRBV29-1; abundance: NA; j_gene: TRBJ2-1; d_gene: TRBD2; CDR3aa: CSFRPVASGRVEQFF; CDR3nt: TGCAGCTTCCGCCCGGTGGCTAGCGGGAGGGTTGAGCAGTTCTTC
v_gene: TRBV20-1; abundance: NA; j_gene: TRBJ2-5; d_gene: TRBD2; CDR3aa: CSARDETSSNNEQYF; CDR3nt: TGCAGTGCTAGAGATGAGACTAGCAGCAACAATGAGCAGTACTTC
v_gene: TRBV7-9; abundance: NA; j_gene: TRBJ1-1; d_gene: TRBD1; CDR3aa: CASSTGQGPNTEAFF; CDR3nt: TGTGCCAGCAGCACGGGACAGGGCCCGAACACTGAAGCTTTCTTT
v_gene: TRBV20-1; abundance: NA; j_gene: TRBJ1-4; d_gene: NA; CDR3aa: CSANPGGWGEKRFF; CDR3nt: TGCAGTGCCAACCCGGGCGGATGGGGTGAAAAACGGTTTTTT
v_gene: TRBV10-3; abundance: NA; j_gene: TRBJ2-1; d_gene: TRBD1; CDR3aa: CAISHPGQGTRAYNEQFF; CDR3nt: TGTGCCATCAGTCACCCGGGACAGGGGACGCGCGCCTACAATGAGCAGTTCTTC
v_gene: TRBV29-1; abundance: NA; j_gene: TRBJ2-3; d_gene: NA; CDR3aa: CSVDSYTQYF; CDR3nt: TGCAGCGTGGACAGTTATACGCAGTATTTT
v_gene: TRBV29-1; abundance: NA; j_gene: TRBJ2-7; d_gene: TRBD2; CDR3aa: CSVERGGYEQYF; CDR3nt: TGCAGCGTTGAACGGGGGGGCTACGAGCAGTACTTC
v_gene: TRBV30; abundance: NA; j_gene: TRBJ2-7; d_gene: NA; CDR3aa: CAWSVHRSYEQYF; CDR3nt: TGTGCCTGGAGTGTACACAGGTCCTACGAGCAGTACTTC
v_gene: TRBV6-5; abundance: few; j_gene: TRBJ2-5; d_gene: NA; CDR3aa: CASSSVAETQYF; CDR3nt: TGTGCCAGCAGTTCTGTAGCAGAGACCCAGTACTTC
v_gene: TRBV7-6; abundance: few; j_gene: TRBJ1-2; d_gene: NA; CDR3aa: CASSAQNYGYTF; CDR3nt: TGTGCCAGCAGCGCACAGAACTATGGCTACACCTTC
v_gene: TRBV2; abundance: NA; j_gene: TRBJ2-1; d_gene: TRBD2; CDR3aa: CASGRTSAYNEQFF; CDR3nt: TGTGCCAGCGGACGGACTAGCGCCTACAATGAGCAGTTCTTC
v_gene: TRBV7-3; abundance: few; j_gene: TRBJ2-6; d_gene: TRBD1; CDR3aa: CASSLTGRGPAGANVLTF; CDR3nt: TGTGCCAGCAGCTTAACTGGCAGGGGGCCGGCCGGGGCCAACGTCCTGACTTTC
v_gene: TRBV3-1; abundance: NA; j_gene: TRBJ1-1; d_gene: TRBD1; CDR3aa: CASSPGTGSEAFF; CDR3nt: TGTGCCAGCAGCCCCGGGACAGGGTCTGAAGCTTTCTTT
v_gene: TRBV4-2; abundance: NA; j_gene: TRBJ2-3; d_gene: NA; CDR3aa: CASSQETRGVTDTQYF; CDR3nt: TGTGCCAGCAGCCAAGAGACAAGGGGGGTCACAGATACGCAGTATTTT
v_gene: TRBV5-1; abundance: NA; j_gene: TRBJ2-7; d_gene: NA; CDR3aa: CASSLAPEGGLYEQYF; CDR3nt: TGCGCCAGCAGCTTGGCCCCGGAGGGGGGGTTGTACGAGCAGTACTTC
v_gene: TRBV12-3/TRBV12-4; abundance: few; j_gene: TRBJ2-7; d_gene: TRBD1; CDR3aa: CASSLVGQGSYEQYF; CDR3nt: TGTGCCAGCAGTTTAGTCGGACAGGGCTCCTACGAGCAGTACTTC
v_gene: TRBV28; abundance: few; j_gene: TRBJ2-7; d_gene: NA; CDR3aa: CASSWDDEQYF; CDR3nt: TGTGCCAGCAGTTGGGACGACGAGCAGTACTTC
v_gene: TRBV2; abundance: few; j_gene: TRBJ2-7; d_gene: NA; CDR3aa: CATLDRTNTYEQYF; CDR3nt: TGTGCCACCCTGGACAGAACTAATACCTACGAGCAGTACTTC
v_gene: TRBV27; abundance: NA; j_gene: TRBJ2-7; d_gene: TRBD1; CDR3aa: CASRKTGYAWDEQYF; CDR3nt: TGTGCCAGCAGAAAGACAGGGTATGCTTGGGACGAGCAGTACTTC
v_gene: TRBV7-9; abundance: NA; j_gene: TRBJ2-7; d_gene: TRBD1; CDR3aa: CASRTDRAPEYEQYF; CDR3nt: TGTGCCAGCAGGACCGACAGGGCCCCGGAGTACGAGCAGTACTTC
v_gene: TRBV5-1; abundance: NA; j_gene: TRBJ2-1; d_gene: NA; CDR3aa: CASSLARTSDEQFF; CDR3nt: TGCGCCAGCAGCTTGGCCCGGACCTCTGATGAGCAGTTCTTC
v_gene: TRBV19; abundance: NA; j_gene: TRBJ2-6; d_gene: NA; CDR3aa: CASTPEGPGSGANVLTF; CDR3nt: TGTGCCAGTACGCCAGAGGGCCCCGGGTCTGGGGCCAACGTCCTGACTTTC
v_gene: TRBV29-1; abundance: NA; j_gene: TRBJ2-3; d_gene: NA; CDR3aa: CSAGAGSTSDTQYF; CDR3nt: TGCAGCGCTGGAGCAGGGAGTACGTCAGATACGCAGTATTTT
v_gene: TRBV9; abundance: NA; j_gene: TRBJ2-3; d_gene: NA; CDR3aa: CASKAATDTQYF; CDR3nt: TGTGCCAGCAAGGCAGCCACAGATACGCAGTATTTT
v_gene: TRBV6-5; abundance: NA; j_gene: TRBJ2-7; d_gene: TRBD1; CDR3aa: CASSYSTGLYEQYF; CDR3nt: TGTGCCAGCAGTTACTCGACAGGGCTCTACGAGCAGTACTTC
v_gene: TRBV12-3/TRBV12-4; abundance: NA; j_gene: TRBJ2-1; d_gene: NA; CDR3aa: CASSWRDEQFF; CDR3nt: TGTGCCAGCAGTTGGCGGGATGAGCAGTTCTTC
v_gene: TRBV27; abundance: NA; j_gene: TRBJ2-7; d_gene: TRBD2; CDR3aa: CASSPQGGRRSYEQYF; CDR3nt: TGTGCCAGCAGTCCTCAGGGCGGGAGACGGTCCTACGAGCAGTACTTC
v_gene: TRBV29-1; abundance: once; j_gene: TRBJ2-1; d_gene: NA; CDR3aa: CSALGLPGAEQFF; CDR3nt: TGCAGCGCCTTGGGACTGCCGGGGGCTGAGCAGTTCTTC
v_gene: TRBV20-1; abundance: NA; j_gene: TRBJ2-1; d_gene: TRBD2; CDR3aa: CSAGTRAYEQFF; CDR3nt: TGCAGTGCTGGGACTAGGGCATATGAGCAGTTCTTC
v_gene: TRBV5-1; abundance: NA; j_gene: TRBJ1-5; d_gene: TRBD1; CDR3aa: CASSVAPGQKNQPQHF; CDR3nt: TGCGCCAGCAGCGTAGCTCCGGGACAGAAGAATCAGCCCCAGCATTTT